A single sample is the source of the 18 T cell receptor beta chains below, sequenced in a study of read filtering for tumor transcriptome and immune sequencing. From about 400 ng of RNA, a library with molecular barcoded alpha/delta and beta/gamma adaptors was made. TCRdb itself ran the reads through MiXCR, one entry per CDR3 protein. The sample shows 50,000 to 65,000 distinct CDR3 sequences, approximately 20% of them seen only once. The sequenced material came from a population of CD138-negative cells sorted from bone marrow. These receptors were obtained from a donor at least 40 years old with multiple myeloma.

A word on this clonotype: This may stem from a read error, because a much larger clone lies one nucleotide away. The V call is TRBV5-1, the J call TRBJ2-4; 11 nucleotides line up with TRBD2. The J call may be incorrect, as the DNA end agrees better with TRBJ2-3. CDR3 length: 14 residues. Germline CDR1 reads SGHRS; CDR2 reads YFSETQ. The CDR3 sequence: CASSISGGASRQYF. DNA of the CDR3: TGCGCCAGCAGCATTAGCGGGGGGGCGTCTAGGCAGTATTTT.

This clonotype was counted ten times or more. The chain links TRBV11-3 to TRBJ2-2; 14 bases fit TRBD2. CDR3 size: 17 residues. Germline CDR1 SGHNT, CDR2 YENEEA. V lost 4 bases, J lost 3 bases, and 4 bases stayed unmatched. CDR3 protein: CASSSWTSGGYTGELFF. The CDR3 nucleotides are TGTGCCAGCAGCTCCTGGACTAGCGGGGGGTACACCGGGGAGCTGTTTTTT.

This clonotype showed up just a few times. This rearrangement joins TRBV20-1 to TRBJ2-1; 7 bases align to TRBD2. This CDR3 region has 16 residues. CDR1 is DFQATT and CDR2 is SNEGSKA in the germline V gene (reference sequence). The CDR3 here is CNVPSGVRTRYNEQFF. CDR3 nucleotides: TGCAATGTTCCGAGCGGGGTGAGAACGAGATACAATGAGCAGTTCTTC.

At least ten counts were recorded for this clonotype. The V and J genes are TRBV5-1 and TRBJ2-1, with 13 bases aligning to TRBD2. The length of the CDR3 is 18 residues. From germline, CDR1 is SGHRS and CDR2 YFSETQ. V lost 3 bases, J lost 0 bases, and 6 bases stayed unmatched. The CDR3 DNA reads TGCGCCAGCAGCTCCCTGGGACTAGCGGGAAGCTCCTACAATGAGCAGTTCTTC. Protein: CASSSLGLAGSSYNEQFF.

V is TRBV7-3 and J is TRBJ1-1, with 7 bases matching TRBD1. This CDR3 comprises 13 residues. Trimming took 4 bases from V and 10 from J; bases not matched to a gene: 9. Germline V lookup: CDR1 SGHTA, CDR2 FQGTGA. The CDR3 nucleotides read TGTGCCAGCAGCTACACAGGGGACACCGGAGCTTTCTTT. As protein: CASSYTGDTGAFF.

This sequence joins TRBV27 and TRBJ1-5, with a weak D call TRBD1 (5 bases). The CDR3 sequence is 14 residues long. V was shortened by 8 bases and J by 7 bases, with 18 bases between the two germline ends. The germline CDR1 and CDR2 sequences are MNHEY and SMNVEV (reference sequence). CDR3 nucleotides: TGTGCCAGCGGGAGGGGTGGTGGGATCCAGCCCCAGCATTTT. Its protein product is CASGRGGGIQPQHF.

The chain links TRBV6-2 or TRBV6-3 to TRBJ1-1; TRBD1 might be the D (5 bases). This CDR3 contains 15 residues. V was cut by 6 bases and J by 0 bases, with 14 bases left in between. The germline CDR1 and CDR2 sequences are MNHEY and SVGEGT. DNA of the CDR3: TGTGCCAGCAGAGGGACGGAACGATTGAACACTGAAGCTTTCTTT. Translated, it gives CASRGTERLNTEAFF.

Of note for this clonotype: A read error is possible here, since a much larger clone lies one base away. J is TRBJ1-5 and V is TRBV2; D unresolved. The CDR3 runs to 14 residues. The V gene's germline CDR1 is SNHLY and CDR2 FYNNEI. Trimming left V 6 bases short and J 7 bases short, with 16 bases between. CDR3 nucleotide sequence: TGTGCCAGCAGCCGTTGGCAGGAGGAGCAGCCCCAGCATTTT. Encoded protein: CASSRWQEEQPQHF.

This clonotype occurred a few times. The chain has TRBV11-3 and TRBJ2-5; weak D call: TRBD1 (6 bases). The germline V gene has CDR1 SGHNT and CDR2 YENEEA. With 5 bases removed from V and 2 bases from J, the gap between germline ends came to 12 bases. CDR3 length equals 14 residues. Here the CDR3 reads CASSRSGQQETQYF. The CDR3, as DNA: TGTGCCAGCAGCAGATCCGGACAGCAAGAGACCCAGTACTTC.

The chain joins TRBV11-2 to TRBJ2-4, with D uncertain. Germline V gene lookup returns CDR1 SGHAT and CDR2 FQNNGV. The V end lost 0 bases, the J end lost 5 bases, and 8 bases lay between the germline ends. The CDR3 is 14 residues long. DNA for the CDR3: TGTGCCAGCAGCTTAGATATCATCCAAAACATTCAGTACTTC. Translating gives CASSLDIIQNIQYF.

This clonotype has a count of ten or more. The V and J genes are TRBV23-1 and TRBJ1-1, with D perhaps matching TRBD1 (5 bases). TRBV23-1 is annotated as an ORF whose role is uncertain. V lost 0 bases, J lost 6 bases, and 17 bases lay in between. CDR3 length: 16 residues. The chain's CDR3 is CASSQSTARAIPEAFF. CDR3 nucleotide sequence: TGCGCCAGCAGTCAATCCACGGCCAGGGCTATTCCTGAAGCTTTCTTT.

Comments on this clonotype: A much larger clone differs from this one at a single base, so this may be a read error. This chain joins TRBV23-1 and TRBJ2-3; weak D call: TRBD2 (5 bases). TRBV23-1 is classed as an ORF, of uncertain function. The CDR3 consists of 16 residues. V lost 8 bases, J lost 6 bases, and 24 bases lay in between. The CDR3 DNA reads TGCGCCAGCGGCCTCACCAGGACTGGCGTTTCGGATACGCAGTATTTT. Residues: CASGLTRTGVSDTQYF.

This clonotype was counted many times. V usage is TRBV11-3 and J usage is TRBJ2-6; D is uncertain. The germline V gene has CDR1 SGHNT and CDR2 YENEEA. V gave up 5 bases and J gave up 4 bases, with 27 bases separating them. The CDR3 spans 20 residues. CDR3 loop: CASSRTSLPVPSLGANVLTF. The CDR3 DNA reads as TGTGCCAGCAGCCGGACGAGTCTACCGGTTCCATCGCTCGGGGCCAACGTCCTGACTTTC.

Ten or more counts support this clonotype. The chain joins TRBV5-1 to TRBJ2-5, with unresolved D. This CDR3 region has 11 residues. With 2 bases removed from V and 3 bases from J, the gap between germline ends came to 2 bases. Germline assignment: CDR1 SGHRS and CDR2 YFSETQ. CDR3 in DNA: TGCGCCAGCAGCTTCAAAGAGACCCAGTACTTC. Amino acid sequence: CASSFKETQYF.

The chain joins TRBV5-1 to TRBJ2-5, with D possibly TRBD2 on 5 matching bases. The CDR3 is 13 residues long. The germline V gene has CDR1 SGHRS and CDR2 YFSETQ. V lost 4 bases, J lost 0 bases, and 7 bases lay in between. CDR3 nucleotides: TGCGCCAGCAGCCCGGGGAACCAAGAGACCCAGTACTTC. This encodes CASSPGNQETQYF.

On this clonotype: A much bigger clone sits one base away, suggesting this may be a read error. J is TRBJ2-6 and V is TRBV12-3 or TRBV12-4, with TRBD1 as a possible D gene (5 bases). CDR3 size: 13 residues. The CDR3 sequence is CASSHSGADVLTF. The CDR3 nucleotides read TGTGCCAGCAGCCACTCTGGGGCCGACGTCCTGACTTTC.

This clonotype was found many times. At one end, the junction sequence differs from germline, possibly due to a read error. The chain links TRBV28 to TRBJ2-7, with TRBD1 identical over 9 bases. The germline V gene encodes CDR1 MDHEN and CDR2 SYDVKM. There are 15 residues in the CDR3. CDR3 bases: TGTGCCAGCAGCCTAGCAGGGACAGGGTCCTCCGAGCAGTACTTC. Amino acids: CASSLAGTGSSEQYF.

This clonotype was seen just once. A much larger clone differs by one base, so this may be a read error. The chain recombines TRBV7-6 with TRBJ2-7; 9 nucleotides match TRBD1. The CDR3 is made up of 14 amino acids. Per germline, CDR1 SGHVS and CDR2 FNYEAQ. V was pared by 4 bases and J by 6 bases, with 7 bases of the junction left unmatched. For the CDR3, the DNA is TGTGCCAGCAGCTCCCGGGACAGGGACGTCGAGCAGTACTTC. This sequence encodes CASSSRDRDVEQYF. The entire variable domain, with the rest obtained from reference TRBV7-6 and TRBJ2-7, is as follows: GAGVSQSPRYKVTKRGQDVALRCDPISGHVSLYWYRQALGQGPEFLTYFNYEAQQDKSGLPNDRFSAERPEGSISTLTIQRTEQRDSAMYRCASSSRDRDVEQYFGPGTRLTVT.